The present TCR beta chain was sequenced within a study of OX40 agonist ivuxolimab in advanced cancers. As for the study in general: The study enrolled dose-escalation patients with hepatocellular carcinoma, melanoma, renal cell or head and neck cancer. The mean age was about 57 years, ranging from 23 to 79, with around four fifths of participants male. Study-level findings and limits: CD8+ T cells averaged more expanded clones than CD4+. Within 6 weeks, CD4+ and CD8+ blood T cells expanded clonally at 0.1 to 3.0 mg/kg.

Germline loops: CDR1 SNHLY, CDR2 FYNNEI. The CDR3 extends over 14 amino acids. V lost 7 bases, J lost 9 bases, and 19 bases lay in between. Generated by immunoSEQ multiplex PCR, the TCRdb table keeps only in-frame clones and is missing some. The repertoire has approximately 84,000 clones, 89% of them found once; the top ten carry about 0.2%. Note on this clone: What it binds is unknown.

Here the sequenced sample was CD4+ or CD8+ T cells sorted from blood, taken in a trial of the OX40 agonist ivuxolimab. This receptor was identified in an adult with an advanced solid tumor such as melanoma, head and neck, liver or kidney cancer. The chain uses TRBV2 and TRBJ1-5, with D tentatively TRBD1 (5 bases). The CDR3 here is CASTVGGALSPQHF. As DNA, the CDR3 is TGTGCCAGCACCGTAGGTGGGGCCTTGTCGCCCCAGCATTTT.